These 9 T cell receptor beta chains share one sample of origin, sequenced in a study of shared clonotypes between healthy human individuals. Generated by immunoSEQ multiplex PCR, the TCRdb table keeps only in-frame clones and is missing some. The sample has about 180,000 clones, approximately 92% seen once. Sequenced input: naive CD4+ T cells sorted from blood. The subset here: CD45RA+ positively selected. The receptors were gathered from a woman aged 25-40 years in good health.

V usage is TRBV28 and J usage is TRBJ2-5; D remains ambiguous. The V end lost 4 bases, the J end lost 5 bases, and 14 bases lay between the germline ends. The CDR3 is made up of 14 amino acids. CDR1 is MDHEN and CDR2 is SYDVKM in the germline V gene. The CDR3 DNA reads TGTGCCAGCAGTTCTCCACTAAAATTGGAGACCCAGTACTTC. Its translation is CASSSPLKLETQYF.

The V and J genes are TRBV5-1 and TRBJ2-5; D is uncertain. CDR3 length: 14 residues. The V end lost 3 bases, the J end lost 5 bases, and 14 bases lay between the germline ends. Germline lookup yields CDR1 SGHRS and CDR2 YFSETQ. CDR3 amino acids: CASSSHAQDETQYF. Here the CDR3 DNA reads TGCGCCAGCAGCTCCCACGCCCAGGACGAGACCCAGTACTTC. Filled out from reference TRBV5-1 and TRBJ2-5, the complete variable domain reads KAGVTQTPRYLIKTRGQQVTLSCSPISGHRSVSWYQQTPGQGLQFLFEYFSETQRNKGNFPGRFSGRQFSNSRSEMNVSTLELGDSALYLCASSSHAQDETQYFGPGTRLLVL.

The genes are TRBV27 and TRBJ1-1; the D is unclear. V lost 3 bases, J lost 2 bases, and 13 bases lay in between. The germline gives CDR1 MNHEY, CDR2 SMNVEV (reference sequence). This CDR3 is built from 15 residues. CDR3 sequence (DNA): TGTGCCAGCAGTTTCCTGACCGCTCTTAACACTGAAGCTTTCTTT. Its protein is CASSFLTALNTEAFF.

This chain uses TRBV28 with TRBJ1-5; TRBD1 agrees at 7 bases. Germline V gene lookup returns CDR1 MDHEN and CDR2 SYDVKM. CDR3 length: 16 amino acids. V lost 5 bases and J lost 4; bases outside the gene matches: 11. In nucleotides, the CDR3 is TGTGCCAGCAGTAAAGCAGACGGGACAGAAAATCAGCCCCAGCATTTT. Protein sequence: CASSKADGTENQPQHF.

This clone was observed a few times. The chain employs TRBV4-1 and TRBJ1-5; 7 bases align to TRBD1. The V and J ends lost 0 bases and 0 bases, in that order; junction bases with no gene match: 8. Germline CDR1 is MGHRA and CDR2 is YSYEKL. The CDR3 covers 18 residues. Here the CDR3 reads CASSQDPGQPNSNQPQHF. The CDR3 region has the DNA TGCGCCAGCAGCCAAGATCCGGGACAGCCTAATAGCAATCAGCCCCAGCATTTT.

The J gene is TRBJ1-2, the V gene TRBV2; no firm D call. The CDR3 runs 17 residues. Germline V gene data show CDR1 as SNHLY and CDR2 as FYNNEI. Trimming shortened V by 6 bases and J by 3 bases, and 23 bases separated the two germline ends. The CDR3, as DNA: TGTGCCAGCAGAGGAACGGAAGGGTCATGGTCGGACTATGGCTACACCTTC. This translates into CASRGTEGSWSDYGYTF.

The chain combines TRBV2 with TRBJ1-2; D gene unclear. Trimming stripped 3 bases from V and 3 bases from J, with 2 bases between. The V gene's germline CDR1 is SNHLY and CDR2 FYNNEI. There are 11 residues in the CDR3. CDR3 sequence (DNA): TGTGCCAGCAGTGATCACTATGGCTACACCTTC. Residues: CASSDHYGYTF.

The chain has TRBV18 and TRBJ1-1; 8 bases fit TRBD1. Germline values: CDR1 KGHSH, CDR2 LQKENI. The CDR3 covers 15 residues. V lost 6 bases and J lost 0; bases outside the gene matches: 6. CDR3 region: CASSRGQGMNTEAFF. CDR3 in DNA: TGTGCCAGCTCCCGCGGACAGGGCATGAACACTGAAGCTTTCTTT.

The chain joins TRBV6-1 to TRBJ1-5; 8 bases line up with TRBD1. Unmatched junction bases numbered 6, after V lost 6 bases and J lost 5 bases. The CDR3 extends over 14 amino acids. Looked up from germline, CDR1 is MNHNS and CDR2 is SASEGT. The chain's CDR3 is CASSPGQGDQPQHF. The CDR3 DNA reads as TGTGCCAGCAGCCCCGGACAGGGAGATCAGCCCCAGCATTTT.